This entry concerns a single T cell receptor (beta chain). This entry comes from a study of OX40 agonist ivuxolimab in advanced cancers. Study details: Patients' therapy was ivuxolimab, an antibody that acts as an agonist of OX40 (CD134). At doses from 0.01 to 10 mg/kg, patients were given intravenous ivuxolimab every 2 weeks. Under the entry rules, prior anti-PD-1, anti-PD-L1 or anti-CTLA-4 therapy was allowed, and 40% had some.

Data came from immunoSEQ multiplex PCR; TCRdb stores just in-frame clones and leaves some out. The table records about 62,000 clones, 85% to 95% of them present only once. With 3 bases clipped from V and 5 bases from J, the junction kept 6 bases outside the gene matches. The CDR3 has 15 residues. Germline V lookup: CDR1 MGHRA, CDR2 YSYEKL. Material: CD4+ or CD8+ T cells sorted from blood, obtained in a trial of the OX40 agonist ivuxolimab. This TCR was sampled from an adult with an advanced solid tumor such as melanoma, head and neck, liver or kidney cancer. The chain combines TRBV4-1 with TRBJ2-1; 8 positions match TRBD1. The CDR3 is CASSHVPGQDNEQFF. CDR3 nucleotides: TGCGCCAGCAGCCACGTGCCGGGACAGGACAATGAGCAGTTCTTC.